The next 7 T cell receptor beta chains were all read from a single sample in a study of cytomegalovirus exposure and HLA in healthy donors. This PCR relied on a set of 60 Vbeta primers and 13 Jbeta primers. The method was immunoSEQ multiplex PCR; TCRdb's version includes in-frame clones alone and lacks a portion of them. The table shows some 180,000 clones, with 76% occurring only once. The sequenced sample consisted of PBMCs. The receptors here all came from a man aged 18 to 29 in good health and CMV-seronegative.

The CDR3 nucleotides read TGTGCCAGCACTAGGAGGACTAGCGGGGTCGACGAGCAGTACTTC. Amino acids: CASTRRTSGVDEQYF. The rearrangement links TRBV10-3 to TRBJ2-7; 12 bases are shared with TRBD2. This CDR3 is 15 amino acids long. The germline V gene has CDR1 ENHRY and CDR2 SYGVKD. Unmatched junction bases numbered 12, after V lost 10 bases and J lost 5 bases.

V gene TRBV14 combines with J gene TRBJ2-1; tentatively, D is TRBD2 (6 bases). This CDR3 is built from 17 residues. Looked up from germline, CDR1 is SGHDN and CDR2 is FVKESK. Trimming took 2 bases from V and 0 from J, leaving 14 bases between them. CDR3 in amino acids: CASSQFGGDFSYNEQFF. The DNA of the CDR3 is TGTGCCAGCAGCCAATTTGGCGGGGACTTCTCCTACAATGAGCAGTTCTTC.

A word on this clone: The same CDR3 is also encoded by other DNA sequences in this sample. The chain carries TRBV6-4 and TRBJ2-3; D is possibly TRBD2 (5 bases). Deletions cut 5 bases from V and 0 bases from J, with 15 bases between. Germline V gene sequence: CDR1 MRHNA, CDR2 SNTAGT. The CDR3 extends over 16 amino acids. The CDR3 coding sequence is TGTGCCAGCAGTCCCCTAGCTAGCACCAGCACAGATACGCAGTATTTT. Protein sequence: CASSPLASTSTDTQYF.

The V call is TRBV19, the J call TRBJ2-3; no firm D call. The length of the CDR3 is 12 residues. Trimming pared 6 bases from V and 6 bases from J, leaving 10 bases between. Germline CDR1 reads LNHDA; CDR2 reads SQIVND (reference sequence). CDR3 amino acids: CASSSSPDTQYF. The CDR3 region has the DNA TGTGCCAGTAGCTCGTCCCCCGATACGCAGTATTTT.

V and J are TRBV4-1 and TRBJ1-2; a possible D gene is TRBD1 (5 bases). The CDR3 runs to 16 residues. CDR1 is MGHRA and CDR2 is YSYEKL in the germline V gene. V was pared by 0 bases and J by 0 bases, with 11 bases between. Here the CDR3 reads CASSQDRDSANYGYTF. CDR3 bases: TGCGCCAGCAGCCAAGATCGAGACAGCGCTAACTATGGCTACACCTTC.

In this sample, this clone turned up a few times. The chain couples TRBV6-6 to TRBJ2-7, with 7 bases identical to TRBD2. The CDR3 spans 14 residues. Germline V gene data show CDR1 as MNHNY and CDR2 as SVGAGI (reference sequence). The V segment lost 6 bases and the J segment 4 bases; nucleotides outside the gene matches: 9. CDR3 in amino acids: CASSLGREGYEQYF. CDR3 sequence (DNA): TGTGCCAGCAGCCTCGGCAGGGAGGGGTACGAGCAGTACTTC.

The chain employs TRBV7-8 and TRBJ2-7; D possibly corresponds to TRBD1 (6 bases). This CDR3 contains 13 residues. V was cut by 5 bases and J by 3 bases, with 11 bases left in between. The germline V gene has CDR1 SGHVS and CDR2 FQNEAQ. CDR3 DNA sequence: TGTGCCAGCAGCGGGGGCCCAGACTACGAGCAGTACTTC. Protein sequence: CASSGGPDYEQYF.